This T cell receptor beta chain was observed in a study of cytomegalovirus exposure and HLA in healthy donors (dated by TCRdb to 2016 to 2017). Concerning the study at large: An earlier analysis of 587 of the donors reported approximately 300 Gb of sequence data and around 120 million unique TCR beta sequences obtained from roughly 180 million T cells. Roughly 290 gigabases of sequencing data and roughly 80 million unique TCR sequences made up an early release that covered fewer than 650 HLA-typed donors. The genetic ancestry cluster associated with self-reported Caucasian donors included about four fifths of the 350 to 500 genotyped donors. The aim of the study was to test whether cataloging public T cell receptors could identify signatures of past pathogen exposure. Using immunosequencing, the study profiled T cell repertoires from roughly 650 subjects and related those repertoires to cytomegalovirus serostatus. Along with the roughly 700-subject first cohort, a separate validation cohort of over a hundred different subjects was used. To predict cytomegalovirus infection status, the study combined high-throughput TCR immunosequencing, statistical association of individual TCRs with disease status, and machine learning. In a later analysis, previously published TCR beta repertoires from some 640 donors were re-analyzed and high-resolution HLA genotyping was added so that TCR occurrence patterns could be studied. In the later analysis, no new phenotypic data were used to find candidate immune exposures; instead, reliance was placed on TCR beta sequences and their occurrence across donors. To decide whether each TCR beta V gene segment behaved as functional or pseudogenic, an earlier analysis of some 580 of the donors relied on high-throughput TCR beta sequencing. Donor age, sex, ethnicity and CMV serostatus were collected together with the repertoire data. A later genetic analysis used genome-wide SNP genotypes for about 65% of the roughly 670 donors, treating that subset as a discovery cohort. All discovery cohort repertoires had been generated on a single sequencing platform. Class I and class II HLA loci were covered by the typing at four-digit resolution. Typing coverage varied by locus: roughly 629-630 donors for A, B, C, DRB1 and DQB1; more than 500 for DQA1; more than 600 for DPA1; 450 to 480 for DPB1. Four to six DR-DQ haplotypes were handled as single units for association and clustering, since linkage in the cohort was strong. On average, about 200,000 unique TCR beta nucleotide sequences were sequenced per donor among a few hundred genotyped donors of the cohort, with around 19% of those sequences being non-productive. The study at large found these results: A further reported finding was that TCR beta sequences accurately predicted the HLA-A and HLA-B alleles for most subjects in the first cohort. While some public TCRs were present in many individuals, most TCR sequences turned up only very rarely across donors. The earlier analysis of nearly 600 of the donors excluded seventeen rarely observed V segments, including chromosome 9 orphons, because counts were too low. Linkage disequilibrium might explain the correlated functional status among segregating V segments, but an unknown experimental factor could not be ruled out. In a later analysis, HLA-associated TCR beta chains showed more clonal expansion and lower generation probabilities than non-associated chains that were equally common. In a later analysis, TCR association rates were found to vary across HLA loci, with the most associated TCRs seen for DRB1 alleles and the fewest for HLA-C alleles. The authors suggested that the approach could potentially be extended to other disease states and immunological phenotypes. A cluster of highly shared sequence variants was judged likely to be a technical artifact of the sequencing pipeline. An association between a missense DCLRE1C variant and V-gene and J-gene trimming of TCR beta chains was found in a later genetic analysis and replicated in an independent cohort. According to a later analysis, parvovirus B19, influenza, CMV and Epstein-Barr virus appeared linked to several top co-occurrence clusters. The study gave a list of around 170 TCR beta chains associated with cytomegalovirus. Only TCR beta chains were sequenced in this cohort, and the absence of alpha or paired-chain data limited detectable features. Three of the identified cytomegalovirus-associated TCR beta chains were confirmed in vitro to be specific for cytomegalovirus antigens. In both the original and validation cohorts, the classifier was reported to diagnose cytomegalovirus status with high specificity and sensitivity. Because some donors lacked HLA typing at each locus, the association tests relied only on the typed subset. Specific HLA alleles were associated with roughly 17,000 TCR beta sequences at a false discovery rate of 0.05 in a later analysis. Assigning TCR associations to individual alleles was difficult when HLA alleles, especially DR and DQ, strongly co-occurred. In an earlier analysis of more than 450 of the donors, most TCR beta V segments were observed in productive rearrangements about 90% or about 30% of the time, broadly matching IMGT annotations. Sequencing depth was assumed to be roughly uniform across donors in the presence/absence analyses, though that assumption may not hold. According to a later genetic analysis, donors in an Asian-associated ancestry cluster had fewer N-insertions in productive TCRs than the roughly 660-donor mean. According to a later analysis, most CMV-associated TCR beta chains appeared to be HLA-restricted, and the HLA associations seemed to be driven largely by CMV exposure. Immune exposure information for the cohort was limited to CMV serostatus.

Library generation was performed with the immunoSEQ multiplex PCR assay. The multiplex PCR relied on a mix of 60 forward primers for TCR Vbeta segments and 13 reverse primers for TCR Jbeta segments. A multiplex PCR assay on genomic DNA amplified the CDR3 region of rearranged TCR beta genes. The Illumina HiSeq System was used to sequence the amplified TCR beta libraries as 87-base-pair reads. The authors' analysis ran thus. A later analysis tallied roughly 80 million unique TCR beta chains across the 610 or so repertoires, and approximately 11 million of those chains were shared by two or more donors. To remove PCR and sequencing errors, raw reads were error-corrected and collapsed into unique sequences using a nearest-neighbor algorithm that merged closely related sequences. CDR3 sequences were aligned to IMGT reference sequences to assign V, D and J gene segments. For a sequence to be retained, at least a six-nucleotide match to both a V gene segment and a J gene segment was required. Rearrangements were called productive when the CDR3 lacked stop codons and stayed in frame with V and J; all others were non-productive. Following IMGT convention, CDR3 was defined as the stretch from the second conserved V-encoded cysteine up to the conserved J-encoded phenylalanine. The earlier analysis of about 560 of the donors excluded any sequence lacking an unambiguous match to a single V gene segment. An earlier analysis of just under 600 of the donors called V segments functional above 56.7% productive rearrangements and segregating when the between-donor standard deviation exceeded 5%. A statistical classification framework was built for diagnosing cytomegalovirus status from the catalog of TCR beta chain sequences. V and J gene assignment, in a later analysis, came from comparing TCR nucleotide sequences with IMGT/GENE-DB human TR gene sequences. A later analysis assigned CDR3 sequences and most-parsimonious VDJ recombination scenarios with the TCRdist pipeline. A later analysis defined each TCR beta chain by its CDR3 amino acid sequence plus V-gene family, and excluded reads lacking a unique V-gene family. In a later analysis, approximately 640 highly shared, low-generation-probability nucleotide sequences were removed to address suspected cross-contamination and a sequencing artifact. In a later analysis, a clonal expansion index was calculated for each public chain from normalized within-repertoire ranks of inferred template counts. In a later analysis, generation probabilities were computed with a VDJ recombination model fitted to out-of-frame rearrangements, and the resulting probabilities were checked against IGoR. A later analysis scored TCR-TCR, TCR-HLA and TCR-CMV co-occurrence with hypergeometric tests, applying a repertoire-size bias correction to TCR pairs. To estimate false discovery rates, a later analysis permuted the HLA or CMV assignments 20 times. A later analysis grouped co-occurring TCRs with DBSCAN, adding TCRdist sequence similarity when clustering within HLA-allele-positive subsets. For co-occurrence clustering, repertoires with fewer than 30,000 or more than 120,000 public chains were excluded, along with roughly 5 repertoires with anomalous nucleotide sharing. TCRdb carries this immuneACCESS record with in-frame sequences only. Its versions omit some clonotypes, under half of them owing to an unresolved V gene in the studies checked, with the rest unexplained. V and J calls and clone size are those listed in that table; D and trimming were worked out from the DNA. The sample includes approximately 150,000 clones, with 65% to 80% observed a single time. The ten largest clones capture around 4.6% of the sample.

The cohort was made up of 500 to 850 healthy bone marrow donors. All cohort members were sampled while nominally healthy, although unrecorded immune exposures were likely present. The donor tested CMV seropositive, placing the donor among the approximately 290 seropositive members of the cohort. A peripheral blood sample was provided by each donor, and peripheral blood mononuclear cells were used for TCR beta sequencing. Genomic DNA was extracted from the blood cell samples with the Qiagen DNeasy Blood Extraction Kit. This clone was detected only a few times. Its recognized antigen is unknown. No clone much larger than this one lies a single base away; base qualities are absent. The sequencing input was PBMCs. The receptor's source is a man aged 18 to 29 in good health and CMV-seropositive.

The base sequence is TGTGCCAGCAGCTTGGACGGGAGTGGGACCGGGGAGCTGTTTTTT. The encoded protein is CASSLDGSGTGELFF. The V gene is TRBV5-4 and the J gene is TRBJ2-2; the D segment could be TRBD2, given 6 matching bases. The CDR3 spans 15 residues, from the cysteine through the phenylalanine. The retained sequence is limited to the CDR3, 45 bases, with the frame set at the first base. V is cut by 0 bases and J by 5 bases, and the space between the germline ends is 11 bases. CDR1 SGHNT and CDR2 YYREEE are derived from the germline V gene (reference sequence).